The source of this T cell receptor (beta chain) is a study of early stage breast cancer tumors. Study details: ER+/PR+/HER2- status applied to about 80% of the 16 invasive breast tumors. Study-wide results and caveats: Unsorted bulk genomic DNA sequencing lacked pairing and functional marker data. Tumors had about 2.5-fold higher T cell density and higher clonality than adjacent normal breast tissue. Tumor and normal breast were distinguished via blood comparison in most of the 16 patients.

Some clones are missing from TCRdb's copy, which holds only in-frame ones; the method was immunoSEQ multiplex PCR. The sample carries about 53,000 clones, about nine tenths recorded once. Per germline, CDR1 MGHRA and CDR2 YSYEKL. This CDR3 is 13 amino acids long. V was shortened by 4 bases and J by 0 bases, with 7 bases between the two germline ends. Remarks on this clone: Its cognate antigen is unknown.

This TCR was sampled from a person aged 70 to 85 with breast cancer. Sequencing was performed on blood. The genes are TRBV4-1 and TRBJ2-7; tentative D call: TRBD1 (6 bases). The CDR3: CASSRTVSYEQYF. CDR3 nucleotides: TGCGCCAGCAGCCGGACAGTCTCCTACGAGCAGTACTTC.